The 12 T cell receptor beta chains reported below all come from one sample, sequenced in a study of cytomegalovirus exposure and HLA in healthy donors. The PCR contained 60 Vbeta and 13 Jbeta primers. Profiling relied on immunoSEQ multiplex PCR, and the TCRdb table lists in-frame clones only, not all of them. Seen here are fewer than 250,000 clones, roughly 77% observed once, and the top ten hold approximately 0.39%. The sequencing sample was made of PBMCs. These receptors were taken from a male donor in good health and CMV-seropositive.

This chain uses TRBV29-1 with TRBJ2-7; 7 bases map to TRBD1. Germline CDR1 and CDR2: SQVTM and ANQGSEA. This CDR3 is 15 amino acids long. Germline trimming cut 7 bases from V and 1 base from J; bases unmatched to any gene: 13. The CDR3 DNA is TGCAGCGCCAGGGGTCAGGCAGGGGGTTCCTACGAGCAGTACTTC. This gives the protein CSARGQAGGSYEQYF.

The chain combines TRBV7-3 with TRBJ2-1; D is undetermined. The CDR3 totals 14 residues. CDR1 is SGHTA, CDR2 FQGTGA, per germline. Deletions cut 1 base from V and 6 bases from J, with 10 bases between. CDR3 amino acids: CASSLISASNEQFF. Written as DNA, the CDR3 is TGTGCCAGCAGCTTAATATCCGCCAGCAATGAGCAGTTCTTC.

This clone came up once. This chain joins TRBV18 and TRBJ2-2, with a possible D match to TRBD1 (5 bases). Trimming removed 4 bases at V and 1 base at J, with 10 bases between. CDR1 is KGHSH, CDR2 LQKENI, per germline. The CDR3 runs 15 residues. This CDR3 reads CASSRTSQNTGELFF. CDR3 DNA sequence: TGTGCCAGCTCACGGACATCCCAGAACACCGGGGAGCTGTTTTTT.

This chain joins TRBV19 and TRBJ2-5; no firm D call. Trimming took off 3 bases at V and 2 bases at J, with 10 bases between the two ends. Germline V gene data show CDR1 as LNHDA and CDR2 as SQIVND (reference sequence). This CDR3 comprises 14 residues. The DNA for the CDR3 is TGTGCCAGTAGTATCCGCCAGCGACAAGAGACCCAGTACTTC. This encodes CASSIRQRQETQYF.

This clone was counted between two and nine times. The chain recombines TRBV10-3 with TRBJ2-3, with D tentatively TRBD1 (5 bases). Trimming shortened V by 7 bases and J by 2 bases, and 19 bases separated the two germline ends. Germline CDR1 and CDR2: ENHRY and SYGVKD. This CDR3 is 16 amino acids long. CDR3 amino acids: CAIKQAKGQSTDTQYF. The CDR3 DNA reads TGTGCCATCAAGCAGGCCAAGGGGCAGTCCACAGATACGCAGTATTTT.

The V and J genes are TRBV11-2 and TRBJ2-1; 10 bases are shared with TRBD2. The V gene end was trimmed by 5 bases and the J gene end by 2 bases; junction bases not matched to a gene: 6. The CDR3 extends over 16 amino acids. CDR1 and CDR2 (germline): SGHAT, FQNNGV. This CDR3 is CASSQLAGPTYNEQFF. CDR3 coding DNA: TGTGCCAGCAGCCAACTAGCGGGACCCACCTACAATGAGCAGTTCTTC.

V is TRBV7-2 and J is TRBJ1-4, with 11 bases identical to TRBD1. CDR1 and CDR2 (germline): SGHTA, FQGNSA. The V segment lost 1 base and the J segment 7 bases; nucleotides outside the gene matches: 5. The CDR3 is 16 amino acids. The CDR3 region has the DNA TGTGCCAGCAGCTTAGGGGGACAGGGGGTAATTGAAAAACTGTTTTTT. Translating it yields CASSLGGQGVIEKLFF.

The chain links TRBV7-6 to TRBJ2-5, with TRBD2 identical over 7 bases. The V gene's germline CDR1 is SGHVS and CDR2 FNYEAQ. After removal of 5 bases from V and 4 bases from J, the junction contained 13 bases not matched to a gene. CDR3 length equals 16 residues. CDR3 sequence: CASSPLSGGERETQYF. CDR3 DNA sequence: TGTGCCAGCAGCCCCCTAAGTGGGGGGGAGCGAGAGACCCAGTACTTC.

This sequence joins TRBV6-6 and TRBJ1-6; a weak D match, TRBD1 (5 bases). CDR3 length: 13 amino acids. Germline V gives CDR1 MNHNY, CDR2 SVGAGI (reference sequence). V lost 1 base and J 14 bases, leaving 12 bases between the germline ends. The CDR3 nucleotides read TGTGCCAGCAGTTACTTCTTGCAGGGTACCCTCCACTTT. Its protein is CASSYFLQGTLHF.

In DNA form, the CDR3 reads TGTGCCAGCGCCTTGGGGGAGGGCCTCGAAGAGACCCAGTACTTC. Its translation: CASALGEGLEETQYF. J is TRBJ2-5 and V is TRBV5-4; TRBD2 aligns across 7 bases. V lost 7 bases and J lost 3; bases outside the gene matches: 12. The germline CDR1 and CDR2 sequences are SGHNT and YYREEE (reference sequence). CDR3 length: 15 residues.

The V gene is TRBV30, the J gene TRBJ2-7, with 7 bases identical to TRBD2. The CDR3 consists of 16 residues. Per germline, CDR1 GTSNPN and CDR2 SVGIG (reference sequence). V trimming: 2 bases; J trimming: 3 bases; junction bases outside the gene matches: 13. For the CDR3, the DNA is TGTGCCTGGAGTAATCTCCTGGCGGGAGAAGGCTACGAGCAGTACTTC. It specifies CAWSNLLAGEGYEQYF.

The chain employs TRBV28 and TRBJ2-2; 15 bases fit TRBD2. The CDR3 extends over 19 amino acids. V dropped 5 bases and J dropped 3; count of bases not matched to a gene: 10. Germline V lookup: CDR1 MDHEN, CDR2 SYDVKM. DNA of the CDR3: TGTGCCAGCAGTCTTCTCCGGACTAGCGGGAGGGCCGACACCGGGGAGCTGTTTTTT. Residues: CASSLLRTSGRADTGELFF.